A selection of T cell receptor beta chains follows, all from one sample in a study of blood T cell repertoires in COVID-19. The assay was immunoSEQ multiplex PCR, and TCRdb's table has in-frame clones only and misses some. The data show about 200,000 clones, roughly 79% seen once. Sample: peripheral blood. The source is a human donor with acute or convalescent COVID-19. The donor label of this sample is uncertain. Both conserved end residues are trimmed from each CDR3.

J gene,V gene,CDR3 protein
TRBJ2-5,TRBV5-1,ASSFGGTAETQY
TRBJ2-1,TRBV7-3,ASSLLGSSYNEQF
TRBJ1-1,TRBV5-1,ASSLWQENTEAF
TRBJ1-1,TRBV28,ASKSGDTQNTEAF
TRBJ1-6,TRBV3-1/TRBV3-2,ASSHQQGIPLH
TRBJ1-2,TRBV7-9,ASSLDQRGYGHT
TRBJ1-1,TRBV29-1,SVVRTEAF
TRBJ2-1,TRBV9,ASSVGGAGRSYNEQF
TRBJ1-6,TRBV7-6,ASSLVNQGNSPLH
TRBJ2-7,TRBV28,ASRSTGGDREQY
TRBJ2-5,TRBV11-1,ASSLAGGLKTQY
TRBJ2-3,TRBV7-2,ASSLTRDTQY
TRBJ2-5,TRBV18,ASSPPGVETQY
TRBJ2-3,TRBV9,ASSVDAGTDTQY
TRBJ1-6,TRBV14,ASSRGQHSYNSPLH
TRBJ2-1,TRBV6-5,ASRNRGYRYNEQF
TRBJ1-2,TRBV7-2,ASSLRSGTGVPSLYGYT
TRBJ2-1,TRBV6-5,ASSYGGRRNEQF
TRBJ2-2,TRBV19,ASSVRDSVGTGELF
TRBJ2-7,TRBV30,AWSSTSGAAYEQY
TRBJ1-2,TRBV3-1/TRBV3-2,ASSQFDRGHGYT
TRBJ1-3,TRBV7-3,ASSSSSGNTIY
TRBJ2-1,TRBV5-5,ASSLEGQGDNEQF
TRBJ2-7,TRBV27,ASSLKGLAGGRNEQY
TRBJ1-5,TRBV12-3/TRBV12-4,ASSLDGNQPQH
TRBJ1-2,TRBV7-8,ASSPLGAPVYGYT
TRBJ2-3,TRBV4-2,ASSPLRGLLAGEPHNTDTQY
TRBJ1-1,TRBV15,ATSRGPAGTEAF
TRBJ2-4,TRBV6-5,ASSYSKAGQGNIQY
TRBJ1-1,TRBV30,AWTTSGNTEAF
TRBJ2-7,TRBV7-2,ASSSPGGNWEQY
TRBJ1-3,TRBV2,ASSPQGSGNTIY
TRBJ2-7,TRBV28,ASSLATRAYEQY
TRBJ1-3,TRBV5-8,ASSLGQGPGNTIY
TRBJ1-2,TRBV28,ASSSWTLGYT
TRBJ2-3,TRBV27,ASSLWASGRGNTQY
TRBJ2-1,TRBV6-5,ASTGWVGEQF
TRBJ2-1,TRBV6-4,ASKREASSSYNEQF
TRBJ2-4,TRBV28,ASNSGGLWIKNIQY